The clone carrying this T cell receptor beta chain came up a few times. This entry is derived from a study of blood T cells in healthy people across ages. CDR1 LGHNA and CDR2 YSLEER come from the germline V gene. V shed 0 bases, J shed 4 bases, and the junction held 5 bases outside the gene matches. The CDR3 consists of 16 residues. The second PCR ran roughly 6 to 12 cycles with a sample-barcoded 5' primer and J-beta primers. One entry per CDR3 protein, called by TCRdb with MiXCR from the 5' RACE reads. The sample has approximately 760,000 distinct CDR3 sequences, around a quarter seen once. These data also featured in a second study, about T cells of mothers and their children.

The sequenced sample was blood. The chain joins TRBV4-3 to TRBJ2-1; the match to TRBD2 covers 8 bases. The origin of this receptor is a boy aged 5-17 years in good health. This chain's CDR3 is CASSQDWRGEYNEQFF. DNA of the CDR3: TGCGCCAGCAGCCAAGATTGGCGGGGGGAGTACAATGAGCAGTTCTTC.